This TCR beta chain was captured in a study of beta chain features in type 1 diabetes. General study findings and limits: Type 1 diabetes patients showed a moderate but significant shortening of TCRB CDR3s in all four CD4+ subsets. Whether HLA type influences TCRB rearrangement remained unresolved here.

The V gene's germline CDR1 is SQVTM and CDR2 ANQGSEA. The V end was cut by 4 bases, the J end by 0 bases, with 6 bases between. CDR3 length equals 12 residues. Expressed TCRB transcripts got sequenced, as all isolated RNA was reverse transcribed. Mean read depth for naive, central memory and regulatory T cell samples was approximately 3.57 million reads. Using immunoSEQ multiplex PCR, the repertoire was profiled, and TCRdb retains in-frame clones only, with some absent. Altogether 150,000 to 200,000 clones are present, 7.5% to 8.5% being singletons, with the ten largest covering 0.5%. By way of CD45RO/CCR7/CD25/CD127/CD95/CD27, the CD4+ regulatory, stem cell-like memory, central memory and naive cells were sorted. A few counts support this clone. What it recognizes is unknown.

The source material was central memory CD4+ T cells from blood. This receptor was obtained from a man aged 18-30 years with type 1 diabetes. The chain has TRBV29-1 and TRBJ1-2, with D unresolved. The CDR3 protein is CSVGGANYGYTF. The CDR3 region has the DNA TGCAGCGTTGGCGGAGCTAACTATGGCTACACCTTC. The full variable domain, with the rest looked up from reference TRBV29-1 and TRBJ1-2, is SAVISQKPSRDICQRGTSLTIQCQVDSQVTMMFWYRQQPGQSLTLIATANQGSEATYESGFVIDKFPISRPNLTFSTLTVSNMSPEDSSIYLCSVGGANYGYTFGSGTRLTVV.